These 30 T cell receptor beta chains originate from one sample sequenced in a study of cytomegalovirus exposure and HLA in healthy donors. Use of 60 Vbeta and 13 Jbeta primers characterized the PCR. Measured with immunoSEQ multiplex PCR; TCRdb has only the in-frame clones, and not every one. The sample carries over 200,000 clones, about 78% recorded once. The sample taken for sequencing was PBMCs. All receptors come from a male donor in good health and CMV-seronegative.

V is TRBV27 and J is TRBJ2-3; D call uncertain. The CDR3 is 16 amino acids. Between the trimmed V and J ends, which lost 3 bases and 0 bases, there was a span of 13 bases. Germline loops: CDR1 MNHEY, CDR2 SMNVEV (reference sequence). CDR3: CASSFLPLYSTDTQYF. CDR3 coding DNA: TGTGCCAGCAGTTTCCTGCCGCTATACAGCACAGATACGCAGTATTTT.

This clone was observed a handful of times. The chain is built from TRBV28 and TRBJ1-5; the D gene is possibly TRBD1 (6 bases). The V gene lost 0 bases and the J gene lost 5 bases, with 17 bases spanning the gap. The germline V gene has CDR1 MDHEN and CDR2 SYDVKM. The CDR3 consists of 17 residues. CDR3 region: CASSLWGPRRGDQPQHF. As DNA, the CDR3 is TGTGCCAGCAGTTTATGGGGCCCACGCAGGGGAGATCAGCCCCAGCATTTT.

CDR3: CASRASGTFSYNEQFF. The CDR3 nucleotides read TGTGCCAGCAGGGCCTCCGGGACATTCTCCTACAATGAGCAGTTCTTC. The chain carries TRBV28 and TRBJ2-1; tentative D call: TRBD1 (6 bases). Germline V CDR1 and CDR2: MDHEN, SYDVKM. V was cut by 6 bases and J by 0 bases, with 15 bases left in between. This CDR3 is 16 amino acids long.

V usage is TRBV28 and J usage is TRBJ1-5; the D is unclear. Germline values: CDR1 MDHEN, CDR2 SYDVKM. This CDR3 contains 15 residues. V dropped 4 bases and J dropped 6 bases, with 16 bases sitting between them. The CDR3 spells CASSSLRGGSQPQHF. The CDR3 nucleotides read TGTGCCAGCAGTTCCCTCCGGGGAGGAAGTCAGCCCCAGCATTTT.

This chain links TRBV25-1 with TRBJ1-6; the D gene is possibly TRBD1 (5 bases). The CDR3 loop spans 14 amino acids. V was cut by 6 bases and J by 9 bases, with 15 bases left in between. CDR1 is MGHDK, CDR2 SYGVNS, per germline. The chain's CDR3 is CASSVGTSGSPLHF. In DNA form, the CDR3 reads TGTGCCAGCAGCGTCGGGACTAGTGGTTCACCCCTCCACTTT.

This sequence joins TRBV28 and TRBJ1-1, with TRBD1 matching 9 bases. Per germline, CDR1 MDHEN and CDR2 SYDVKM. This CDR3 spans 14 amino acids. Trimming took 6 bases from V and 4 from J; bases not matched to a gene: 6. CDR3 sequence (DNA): TGTGCCAGCAGACGGACAGGGGTGGGCACTGAAGCTTTCTTT. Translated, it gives CASRRTGVGTEAFF.

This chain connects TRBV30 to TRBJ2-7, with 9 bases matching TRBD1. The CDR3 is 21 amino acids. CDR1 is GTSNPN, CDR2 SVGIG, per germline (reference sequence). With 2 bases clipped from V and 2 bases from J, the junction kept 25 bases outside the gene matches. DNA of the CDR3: TGTGCCTGGAGTCCTTTCAGCGGGACAGGGAGAACTTATAAACACACCTACGAGCAGTACTTC. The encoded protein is CAWSPFSGTGRTYKHTYEQYF.

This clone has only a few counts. CDR3 bases: TGTGCCAGTAGTATTTCTGGACAGCCACTAGCTAACTATGGCTACACCTTC. Encoded protein: CASSISGQPLANYGYTF. This chain joins TRBV19 and TRBJ1-2; D may be TRBD1 (6 bases). Germline-derived CDR1 and CDR2 are LNHDA and SQIVND (reference sequence). V dropped 3 bases and J dropped 0 bases, with 17 bases sitting between them. The CDR3 length is 17 residues.

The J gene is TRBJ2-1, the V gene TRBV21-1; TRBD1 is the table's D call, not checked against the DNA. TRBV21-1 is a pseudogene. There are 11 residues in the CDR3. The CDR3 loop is CASSKAGAVFF. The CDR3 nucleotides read TGTGCCAGCAGCAAGGCAGGGGCTGTCTTCTTC.

CDR3: CASSSTPGQGLYEQYF. CDR3 nucleotides: TGTGCCAGCAGCTCGACCCCGGGACAGGGGTTATACGAGCAGTACTTC. The V call is TRBV7-8, the J call TRBJ2-5; 10 nucleotides align to TRBD1. The end of the DNA aligns better with TRBJ2-7, so the J call may be wrong. CDR1 is SGHVS, CDR2 FQNEAQ, per germline. This CDR3 is built from 16 residues.

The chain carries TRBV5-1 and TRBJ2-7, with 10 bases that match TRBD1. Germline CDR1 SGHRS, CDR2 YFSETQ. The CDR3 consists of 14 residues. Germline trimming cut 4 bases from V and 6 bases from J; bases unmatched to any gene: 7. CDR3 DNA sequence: TGCGCCAGCAGCGTAGGGACAGGGGATCGCGAGCAGTACTTC. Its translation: CASSVGTGDREQYF.

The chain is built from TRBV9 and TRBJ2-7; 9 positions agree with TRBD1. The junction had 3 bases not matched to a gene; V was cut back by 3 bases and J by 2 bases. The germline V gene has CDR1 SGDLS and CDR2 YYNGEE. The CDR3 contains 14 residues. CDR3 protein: CASSARQGAYEQYF. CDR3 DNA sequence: TGTGCCAGCAGCGCTCGACAGGGGGCCTACGAGCAGTACTTC.

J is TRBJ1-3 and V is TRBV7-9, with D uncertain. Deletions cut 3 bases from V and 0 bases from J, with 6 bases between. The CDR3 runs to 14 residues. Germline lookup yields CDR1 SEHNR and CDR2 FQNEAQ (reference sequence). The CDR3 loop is CASSFLNSGNTIYF. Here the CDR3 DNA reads TGTGCCAGCAGCTTTCTTAACTCTGGAAACACCATATATTTT.

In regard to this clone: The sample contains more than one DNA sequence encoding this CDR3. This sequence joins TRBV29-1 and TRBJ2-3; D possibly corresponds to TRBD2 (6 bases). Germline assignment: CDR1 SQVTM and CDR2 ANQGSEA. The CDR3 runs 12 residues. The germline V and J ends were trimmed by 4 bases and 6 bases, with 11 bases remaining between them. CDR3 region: CSVGDFTDTQYF. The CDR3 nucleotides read TGCAGCGTTGGGGACTTCACGGATACGCAGTATTTT.

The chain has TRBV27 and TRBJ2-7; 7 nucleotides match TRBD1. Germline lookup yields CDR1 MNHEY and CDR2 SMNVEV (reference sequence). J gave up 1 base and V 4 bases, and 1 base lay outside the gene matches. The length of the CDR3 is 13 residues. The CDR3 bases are TGTGCCAGCAGTTCACAGGGGTCCTACGAGCAGTACTTC. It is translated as CASSSQGSYEQYF.

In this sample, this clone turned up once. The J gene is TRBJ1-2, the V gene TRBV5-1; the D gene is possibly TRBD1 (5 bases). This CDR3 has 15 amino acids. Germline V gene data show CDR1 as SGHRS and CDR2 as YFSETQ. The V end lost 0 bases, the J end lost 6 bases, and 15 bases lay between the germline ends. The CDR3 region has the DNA TGCGCCAGCAGCTTGGCCGGAGTCAGGGATCATGGCTACACCTTC. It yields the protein CASSLAGVRDHGYTF.

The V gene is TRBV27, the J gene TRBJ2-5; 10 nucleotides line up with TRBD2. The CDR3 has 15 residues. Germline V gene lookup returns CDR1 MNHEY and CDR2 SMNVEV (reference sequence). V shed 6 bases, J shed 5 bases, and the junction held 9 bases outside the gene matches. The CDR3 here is CASSFLAGEGETQYF. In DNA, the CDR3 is TGTGCCAGCAGCTTTCTAGCGGGAGAGGGTGAGACCCAGTACTTC.

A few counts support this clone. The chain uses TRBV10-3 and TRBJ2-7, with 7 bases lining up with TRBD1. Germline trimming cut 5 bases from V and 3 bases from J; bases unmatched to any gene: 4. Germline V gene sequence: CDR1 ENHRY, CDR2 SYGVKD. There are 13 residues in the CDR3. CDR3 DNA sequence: TGTGCCATCAGTCGCCAGGGGGACTACGAGCAGTACTTC. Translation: CAISRQGDYEQYF.

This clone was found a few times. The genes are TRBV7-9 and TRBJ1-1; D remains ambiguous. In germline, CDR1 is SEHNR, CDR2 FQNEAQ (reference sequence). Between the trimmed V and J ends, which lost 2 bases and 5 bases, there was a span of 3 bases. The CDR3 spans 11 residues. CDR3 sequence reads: CASSLTTEAFF. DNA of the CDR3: TGTGCCAGCAGCTTAACTACTGAAGCTTTCTTT.

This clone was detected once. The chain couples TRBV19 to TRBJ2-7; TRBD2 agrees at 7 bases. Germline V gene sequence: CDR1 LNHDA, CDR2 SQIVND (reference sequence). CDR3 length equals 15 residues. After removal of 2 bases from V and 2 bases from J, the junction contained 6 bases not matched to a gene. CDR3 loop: CASSITPSGAYEQYF. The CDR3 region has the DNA TGTGCCAGTAGTATAACCCCTAGCGGTGCCTACGAGCAGTACTTC.

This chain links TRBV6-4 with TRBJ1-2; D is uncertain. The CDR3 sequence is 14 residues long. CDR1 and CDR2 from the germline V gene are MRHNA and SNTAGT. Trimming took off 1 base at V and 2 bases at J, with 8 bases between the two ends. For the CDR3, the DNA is TGTGCCAGCAGTGACTATCCGGGGAACTATGGCTACACCTTC. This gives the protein CASSDYPGNYGYTF.

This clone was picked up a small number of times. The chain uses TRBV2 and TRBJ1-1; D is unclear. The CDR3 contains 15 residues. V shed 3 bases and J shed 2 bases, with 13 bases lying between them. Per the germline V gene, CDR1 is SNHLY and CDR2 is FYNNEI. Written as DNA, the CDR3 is TGTGCCAGCAGTGAGAAGGGTCGGGGAAACACTGAAGCTTTCTTT. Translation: CASSEKGRGNTEAFF.

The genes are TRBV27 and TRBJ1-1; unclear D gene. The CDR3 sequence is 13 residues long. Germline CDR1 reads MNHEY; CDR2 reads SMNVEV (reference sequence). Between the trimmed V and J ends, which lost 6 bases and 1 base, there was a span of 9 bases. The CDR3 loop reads CASSGRGNTEAFF. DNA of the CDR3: TGTGCCAGCAGCGGACGGGGGAACACTGAAGCTTTCTTT.

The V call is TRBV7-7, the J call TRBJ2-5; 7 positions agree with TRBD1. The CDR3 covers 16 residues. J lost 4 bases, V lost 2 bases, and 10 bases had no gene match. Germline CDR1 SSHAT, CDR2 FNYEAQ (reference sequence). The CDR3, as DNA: TGTGCCAGCAGCTTAACTAGGGACAGTGTTGGAGAGACCCAGTACTTC. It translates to CASSLTRDSVGETQYF. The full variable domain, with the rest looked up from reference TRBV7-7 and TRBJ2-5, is GAGVSQSPRYKVTKRGQDVTLRCDPISSHATLYWYQQALGQGPEFLTYFNYEAQPDKSGLPSDRFSAERPEGSISTLTIQRTEQRDSAMYRCASSLTRDSVGETQYFGPGTRLLVL.

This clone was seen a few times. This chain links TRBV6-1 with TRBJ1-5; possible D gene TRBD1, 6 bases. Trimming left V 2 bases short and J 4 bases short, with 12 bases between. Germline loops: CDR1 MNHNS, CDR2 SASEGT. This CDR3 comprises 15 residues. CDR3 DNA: TGTGCCAGCAGTGAAAGGGGGTGGGAGAATCAGCCCCAGCATTTT. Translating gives CASSERGWENQPQHF.

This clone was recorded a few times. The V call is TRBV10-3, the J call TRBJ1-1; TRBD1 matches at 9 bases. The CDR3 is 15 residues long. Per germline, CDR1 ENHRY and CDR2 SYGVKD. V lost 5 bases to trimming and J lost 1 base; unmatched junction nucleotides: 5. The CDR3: CAISKLQGANTEAFF. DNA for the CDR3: TGTGCCATCAGTAAGCTACAGGGGGCGAACACTGAAGCTTTCTTT.

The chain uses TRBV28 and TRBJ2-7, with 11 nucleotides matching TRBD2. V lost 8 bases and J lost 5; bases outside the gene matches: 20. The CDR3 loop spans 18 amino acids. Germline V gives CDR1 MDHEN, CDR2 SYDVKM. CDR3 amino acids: CASSLTHRGGTSGNEQYF. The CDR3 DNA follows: TGTGCCAGCTCCCTAACTCATAGGGGAGGGACTAGCGGCAACGAGCAGTACTTC.

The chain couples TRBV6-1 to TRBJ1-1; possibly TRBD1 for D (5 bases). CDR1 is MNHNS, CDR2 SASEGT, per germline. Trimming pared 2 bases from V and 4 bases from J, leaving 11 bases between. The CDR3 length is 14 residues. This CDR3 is CASSETGVGTEAFF. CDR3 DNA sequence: TGTGCCAGCAGTGAAACGGGGGTCGGCACTGAAGCTTTCTTT.

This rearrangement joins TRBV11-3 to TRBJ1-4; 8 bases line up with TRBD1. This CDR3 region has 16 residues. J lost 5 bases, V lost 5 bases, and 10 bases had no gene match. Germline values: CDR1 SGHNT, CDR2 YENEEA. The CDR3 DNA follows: TGTGCCAGCAGCCCCCAAGGGACAGGAGGGAATGAAAAACTGTTTTTT. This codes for CASSPQGTGGNEKLFF. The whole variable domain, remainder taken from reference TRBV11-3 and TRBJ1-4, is EAGVVQSPRYKIIEKKQPVAFWCNPISGHNTLYWYLQNLGQGPELLIRYENEEAVDDSQLPKDRFSAERLKGVDSTLKIQPAELGDSAVYLCASSPQGTGGNEKLFFGSGTQLSVL.

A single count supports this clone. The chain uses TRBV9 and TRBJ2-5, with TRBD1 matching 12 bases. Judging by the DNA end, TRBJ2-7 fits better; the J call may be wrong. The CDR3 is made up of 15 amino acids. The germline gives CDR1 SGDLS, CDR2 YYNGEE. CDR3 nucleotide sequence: TGTGCCAGCAGCCTCCGCGGGACAGGGGGCAACGAGCAGTACTTC. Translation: CASSLRGTGGNEQYF.